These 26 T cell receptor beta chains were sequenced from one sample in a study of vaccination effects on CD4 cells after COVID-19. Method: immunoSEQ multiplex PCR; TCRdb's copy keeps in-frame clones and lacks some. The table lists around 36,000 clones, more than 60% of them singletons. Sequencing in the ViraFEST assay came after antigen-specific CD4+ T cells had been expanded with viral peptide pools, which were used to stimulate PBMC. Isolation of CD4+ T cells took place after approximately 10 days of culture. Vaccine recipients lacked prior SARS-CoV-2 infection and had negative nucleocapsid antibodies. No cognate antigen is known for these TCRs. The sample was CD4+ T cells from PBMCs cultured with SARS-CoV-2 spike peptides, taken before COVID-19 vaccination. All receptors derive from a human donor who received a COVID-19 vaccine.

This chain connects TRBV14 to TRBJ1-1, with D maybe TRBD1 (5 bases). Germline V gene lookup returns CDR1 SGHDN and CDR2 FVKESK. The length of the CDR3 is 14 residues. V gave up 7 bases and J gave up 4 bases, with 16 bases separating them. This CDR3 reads CASTLVGESTEAFF. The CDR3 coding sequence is TGTGCCAGCACCCTAGTAGGGGAATCCACTGAAGCTTTCTTT.

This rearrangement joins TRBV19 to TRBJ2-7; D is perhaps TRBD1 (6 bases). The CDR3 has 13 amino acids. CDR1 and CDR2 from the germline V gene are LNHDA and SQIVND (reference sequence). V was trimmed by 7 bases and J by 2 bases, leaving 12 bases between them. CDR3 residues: CASTTTGTYEQYF. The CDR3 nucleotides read TGTGCCAGTACAACGACAGGAACCTACGAGCAGTACTTC.

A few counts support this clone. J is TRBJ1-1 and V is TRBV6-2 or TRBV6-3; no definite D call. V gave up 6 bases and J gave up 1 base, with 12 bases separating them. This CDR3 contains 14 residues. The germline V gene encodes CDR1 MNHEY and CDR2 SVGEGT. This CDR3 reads CASSLESPNTEAFF. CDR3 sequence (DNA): TGTGCCAGCAGCCTTGAGAGCCCGAACACTGAAGCTTTCTTT.

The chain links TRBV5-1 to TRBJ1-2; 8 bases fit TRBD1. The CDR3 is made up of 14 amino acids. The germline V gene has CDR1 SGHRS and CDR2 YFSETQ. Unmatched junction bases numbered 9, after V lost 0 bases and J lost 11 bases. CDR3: CASSLAQGALSYTF. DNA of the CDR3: TGCGCCAGCAGCTTGGCGCAGGGGGCGTTGAGTTACACCTTC.

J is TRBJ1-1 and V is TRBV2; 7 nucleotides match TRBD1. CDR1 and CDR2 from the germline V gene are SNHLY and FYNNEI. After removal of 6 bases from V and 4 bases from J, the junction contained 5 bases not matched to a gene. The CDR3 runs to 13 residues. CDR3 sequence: CASRGQAFTEAFF. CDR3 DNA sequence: TGTGCCAGCAGAGGACAGGCGTTCACTGAAGCTTTCTTT.

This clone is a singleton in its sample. For the CDR3, the DNA is TGCGCCAGCAGCTTGGCCGGACAGGGATCCTACGAGCAGTACTTC. It encodes CASSLAGQGSYEQYF. J is TRBJ2-7 and V is TRBV5-1; the match to TRBD1 covers 8 bases. The CDR3 loop spans 15 amino acids. The V gene end was trimmed by 0 bases and the J gene end by 1 base; junction bases not matched to a gene: 3. From germline, CDR1 is SGHRS and CDR2 YFSETQ. The variable domain in full, completed from reference TRBV5-1 and TRBJ2-7, reads KAGVTQTPRYLIKTRGQQVTLSCSPISGHRSVSWYQQTPGQGLQFLFEYFSETQRNKGNFPGRFSGRQFSNSRSEMNVSTLELGDSALYLCASSLAGQGSYEQYFGPGTRLTVT.

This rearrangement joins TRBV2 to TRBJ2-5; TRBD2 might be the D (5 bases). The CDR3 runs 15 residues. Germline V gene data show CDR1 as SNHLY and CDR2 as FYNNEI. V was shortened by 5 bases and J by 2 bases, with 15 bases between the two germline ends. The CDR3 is CASSSRRTPQETQYF. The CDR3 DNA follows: TGTGCCAGCAGTTCCCGTCGGACTCCTCAAGAGACCCAGTACTTC.

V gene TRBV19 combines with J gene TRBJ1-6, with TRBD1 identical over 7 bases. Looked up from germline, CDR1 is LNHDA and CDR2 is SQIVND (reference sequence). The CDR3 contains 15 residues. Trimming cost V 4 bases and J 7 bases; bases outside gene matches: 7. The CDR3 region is CASSTSGTVNSPLHF. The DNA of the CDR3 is TGTGCCAGTAGTACCTCCGGGACAGTGAATTCACCCCTCCACTTT.

Written as DNA, the CDR3 is TGTGCCAGCAGCCCAAAGACAGGCCCCACAGATACGCAGTATTTT. This gives the protein CASSPKTGPTDTQYF. The rearrangement links TRBV28 to TRBJ2-3; a possible D gene is TRBD1 (6 bases). This CDR3 is 15 amino acids long. V was cut by 6 bases and J by 2 bases, with 15 bases left in between. Germline V gene lookup returns CDR1 MDHEN and CDR2 SYDVKM.

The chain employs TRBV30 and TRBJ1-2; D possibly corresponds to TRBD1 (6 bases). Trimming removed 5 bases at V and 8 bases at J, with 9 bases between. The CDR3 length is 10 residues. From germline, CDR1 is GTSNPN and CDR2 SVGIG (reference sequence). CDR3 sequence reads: CAWYRDGYTF. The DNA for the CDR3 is TGTGCCTGGTACAGGGACGGCTACACCTTC.

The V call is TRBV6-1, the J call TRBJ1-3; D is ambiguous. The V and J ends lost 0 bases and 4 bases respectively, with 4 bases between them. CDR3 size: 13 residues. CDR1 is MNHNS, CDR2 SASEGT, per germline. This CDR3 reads CASSEAAGNTIYF. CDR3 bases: TGTGCCAGCAGTGAAGCCGCAGGAAACACCATATATTTT.

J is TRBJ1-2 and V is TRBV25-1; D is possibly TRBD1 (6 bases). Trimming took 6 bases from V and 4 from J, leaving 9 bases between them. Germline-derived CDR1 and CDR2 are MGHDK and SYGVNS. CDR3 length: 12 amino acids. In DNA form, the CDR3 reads TGTGCCAGCAGGGGGGCGGGCTATGGCTACACCTTC. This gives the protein CASRGAGYGYTF.

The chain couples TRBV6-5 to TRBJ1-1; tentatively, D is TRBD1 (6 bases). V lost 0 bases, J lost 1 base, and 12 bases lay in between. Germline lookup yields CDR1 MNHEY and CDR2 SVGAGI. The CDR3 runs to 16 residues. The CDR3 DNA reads TGTGCCAGCAGTTACTCGCCAGGGGCGAGGAACACTGAAGCTTTCTTT. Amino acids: CASSYSPGARNTEAFF.

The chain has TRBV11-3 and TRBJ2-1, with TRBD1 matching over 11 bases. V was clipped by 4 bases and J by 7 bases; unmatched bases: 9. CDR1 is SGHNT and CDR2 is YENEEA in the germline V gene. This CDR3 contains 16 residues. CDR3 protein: CASSSTGTGGLNEQFF. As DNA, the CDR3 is TGTGCCAGCAGCTCGACCGGGACAGGGGGATTGAATGAGCAGTTCTTC.

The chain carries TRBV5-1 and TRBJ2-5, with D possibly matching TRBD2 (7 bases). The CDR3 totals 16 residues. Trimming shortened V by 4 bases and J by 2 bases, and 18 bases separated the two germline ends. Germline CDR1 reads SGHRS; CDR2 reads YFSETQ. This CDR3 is CASSPRGEGRQETQYF. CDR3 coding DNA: TGCGCCAGCAGCCCAAGGGGGGAGGGGCGTCAAGAGACCCAGTACTTC.

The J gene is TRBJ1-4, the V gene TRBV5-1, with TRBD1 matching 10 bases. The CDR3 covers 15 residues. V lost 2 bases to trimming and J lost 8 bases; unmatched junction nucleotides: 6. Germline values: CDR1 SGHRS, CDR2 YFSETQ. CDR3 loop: CASSFHGTGVEKLFF. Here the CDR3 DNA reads TGCGCCAGCAGCTTCCACGGGACAGGGGTCGAAAAACTGTTTTTT.

The CDR3 bases are TGTGCCAGCAGCTTAGGAGGGTTACGCAGAGAGACCCAGTACTTC. Encoded protein: CASSLGGLRRETQYF. This chain uses TRBV7-9 with TRBJ2-5, with D maybe TRBD2 (5 bases). Trimming took 1 base from V and 4 from J, leaving 13 bases between them. CDR1 is SEHNR and CDR2 is FQNEAQ in the germline V gene (reference sequence). The CDR3 extends over 15 amino acids.

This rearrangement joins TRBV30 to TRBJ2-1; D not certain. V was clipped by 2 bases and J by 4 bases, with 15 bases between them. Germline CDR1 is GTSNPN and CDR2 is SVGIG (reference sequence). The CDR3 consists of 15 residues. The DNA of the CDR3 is TGTGCCTGGAGTATCAGGAACCTAATATACAATGAGCAGTTCTTC. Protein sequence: CAWSIRNLIYNEQFF.

The CDR3 here is CASSQGASGSWGEQFF. The CDR3 coding sequence is TGTGCCAGCAGCCAAGGGGCTAGCGGGAGTTGGGGTGAGCAGTTCTTC. V is TRBV4-2 and J is TRBJ2-1; TRBD2 matches 10 bases. Germline values: CDR1 LGHNA, CDR2 YNFKEQ. The CDR3 consists of 16 residues. The trim removed 1 base at V and 9 bases at J, leaving 9 bases unmatched.

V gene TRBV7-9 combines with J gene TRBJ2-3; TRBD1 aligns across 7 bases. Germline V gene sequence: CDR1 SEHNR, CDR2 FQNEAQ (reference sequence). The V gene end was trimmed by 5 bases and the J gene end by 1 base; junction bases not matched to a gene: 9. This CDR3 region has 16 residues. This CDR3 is CASSRWGTDGTDTQYF. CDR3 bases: TGTGCCAGCAGCCGCTGGGGGACAGACGGCACAGATACGCAGTATTTT.

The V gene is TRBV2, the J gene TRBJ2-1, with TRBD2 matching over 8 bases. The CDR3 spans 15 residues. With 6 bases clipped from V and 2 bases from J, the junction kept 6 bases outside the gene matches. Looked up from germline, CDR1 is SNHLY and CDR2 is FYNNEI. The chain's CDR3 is CASSAGGATYNEQFF. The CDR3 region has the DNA TGTGCCAGCAGCGCCGGGGGGGCGACCTACAATGAGCAGTTCTTC.

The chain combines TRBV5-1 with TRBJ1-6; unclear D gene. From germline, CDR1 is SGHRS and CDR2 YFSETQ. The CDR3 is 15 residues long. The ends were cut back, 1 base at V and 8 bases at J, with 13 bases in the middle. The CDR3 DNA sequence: TGCGCCAGCAGCTTGTCTCCAGCTAGTGATTCACCCCTCCACTTT. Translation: CASSLSPASDSPLHF.

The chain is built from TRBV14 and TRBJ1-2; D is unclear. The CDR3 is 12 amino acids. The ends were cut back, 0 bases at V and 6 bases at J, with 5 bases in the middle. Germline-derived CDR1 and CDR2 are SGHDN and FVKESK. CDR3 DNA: TGTGCCAGCAGCCAAGAATGGAATGGCTACACCTTC. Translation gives CASSQEWNGYTF.

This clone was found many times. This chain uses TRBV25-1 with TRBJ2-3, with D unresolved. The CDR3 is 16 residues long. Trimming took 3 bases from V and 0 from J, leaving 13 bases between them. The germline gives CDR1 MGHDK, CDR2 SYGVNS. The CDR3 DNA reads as TGTGCCAGCAGTGAGGCGCAGCATACTAGCACAGATACGCAGTATTTT. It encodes CASSEAQHTSTDTQYF.

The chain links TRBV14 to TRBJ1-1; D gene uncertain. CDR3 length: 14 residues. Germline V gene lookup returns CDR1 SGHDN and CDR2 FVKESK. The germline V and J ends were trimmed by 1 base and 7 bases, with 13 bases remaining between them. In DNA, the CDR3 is TGTGCCAGCAGCCAAGGACTGCGGAGGCGTGAAGCTTTCTTT. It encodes CASSQGLRRREAFF.

The CDR3 sequence: CASSLGWNTEAFF. For the CDR3, the DNA is TGTGCCAGCAGCTTAGGGTGGAACACTGAAGCTTTCTTT. The chain combines TRBV7-2 with TRBJ1-1; the D is unclear. CDR3 length: 13 residues. CDR1 and CDR2 from the germline V gene are SGHTA and FQGNSA. The V and J ends lost 1 base and 1 base respectively, with 4 bases between them.